The next 27 T cell receptor beta chains were all read from a single sample in a study of beta chain features in type 1 diabetes. Antigens of these TCRs are unknown. Broader study findings: Type 1 diabetes patients showed a moderate but significant shortening of TCRB CDR3s in all four CD4+ subsets.

Expressed TCRB transcripts were sequenced because the entire RNA isolate underwent reverse transcription. Clones were sequenced by immunoSEQ multiplex PCR, and TCRdb holds only the in-frame ones, with some missing. The repertoire holds 330,000 or so clones, with 10% to 15% as singletons. Sequencing was performed on naive CD4+ T cells from blood. These receptor sequences come from a woman aged 18-30 years with type 1 diabetes.

This clone was seen more than once but under ten times. The chain employs TRBV5-1 and TRBJ1-2; TRBD1 might be the D (5 bases). The V gene lost 0 bases and the J gene lost 4 bases, with 10 bases spanning the gap. The CDR3 spans 14 residues. The germline CDR1 and CDR2 sequences are SGHRS and YFSETQ. The CDR3 DNA reads TGCGCCAGCAGCTTGGCACGGACAAGCTATGGCTACACCTTC. This gives the protein CASSLARTSYGYTF.

This clone was observed a handful of times. V usage is TRBV5-4 and J usage is TRBJ2-7; a possible D gene is TRBD2 (5 bases). The CDR3 has 15 residues. Germline CDR1 and CDR2: SGHNT and YYREEE (reference sequence). Trimming removed 3 bases at V and 0 bases at J, with 13 bases between. CDR3 nucleotides: TGTGCCAGCAGCTCGGGAAACCTAGCCTCCTACGAGCAGTACTTC. As protein: CASSSGNLASYEQYF.

In its sample, this clone was seen a few times. The V call is TRBV29-1, the J call TRBJ2-1, with 8 bases fitting TRBD2. The CDR3 loop spans 13 amino acids. The germline gives CDR1 SQVTM, CDR2 ANQGSEA. V was clipped by 4 bases and J by 9 bases; unmatched bases: 8. For the CDR3, the DNA is TGCAGCGTTGTTGTTAGCGGGGATGGTGAGCAGTTCTTC. Amino acid sequence: CSVVVSGDGEQFF.

This clone was observed a few times. The chain uses TRBV10-3 and TRBJ2-3; weak D call: TRBD2 (7 bases). The germline V gene has CDR1 ENHRY and CDR2 SYGVKD. The CDR3 has 13 amino acids. Trimming took 10 bases from V and 3 from J, leaving 14 bases between them. For the CDR3, the DNA is TGTGCCACCGGAGGGAGGGGGACAGATACGCAGTATTTT. It encodes CATGGRGTDTQYF.

This clone has only a few counts. The chain is built from TRBV5-1 and TRBJ1-2; maybe TRBD1 (6 bases). Germline V gene data show CDR1 as SGHRS and CDR2 as YFSETQ. The V end was cut by 0 bases, the J end by 9 bases, with 15 bases between. The CDR3 is 14 amino acids. CDR3 coding DNA: TGCGCCAGCAGCTTGGGGGACATCGTCAGGAGCTACACCTTC. This sequence encodes CASSLGDIVRSYTF.

V usage is TRBV7-2 and J usage is TRBJ2-1; a possible D gene is TRBD1 (5 bases). The CDR3 sequence is 12 residues long. The V gene's germline CDR1 is SGHTA and CDR2 FQGNSA. The ends were cut back, 1 base at V and 13 bases at J, with 11 bases in the middle. The CDR3 region has the DNA TGTGCCAGCAGCTTAGGGCAGGGTTCCCAGTTCTTC. Residues: CASSLGQGSQFF.

The CDR3 here is CASSEVGGPWETQYF. The CDR3 coding sequence is TGCGCCAGCAGTGAGGTCGGGGGGCCGTGGGAGACCCAGTACTTC. The J gene is TRBJ2-5, the V gene TRBV10-2; D perhaps matches TRBD2 (7 bases). The germline gives CDR1 WSHSY, CDR2 SAAADI. This CDR3 has 15 amino acids. Trimming shortened V by 2 bases and J by 5 bases, and 15 bases separated the two germline ends.

The chain recombines TRBV6-5 with TRBJ2-7; 7 nucleotides align to TRBD1. CDR3 length: 15 residues. The J segment lost 2 bases and the V segment lost 2 bases, leaving 6 bases of the junction unmatched. Per germline, CDR1 MNHEY and CDR2 SVGAGI. CDR3 nucleotides: TGTGCCAGCAGTTACGTTTTGGGACAGACCTACGAGCAGTACTTC. Protein: CASSYVLGQTYEQYF.

The genes are TRBV28 and TRBJ2-5, with D unresolved. This CDR3 is 13 amino acids long. CDR1 and CDR2 from the germline V gene are MDHEN and SYDVKM. Trimming took 6 bases from V and 4 from J, leaving 12 bases between them. In DNA, the CDR3 is TGTGCCAGCAGAGCTCGAGCGCCAGAGACCCAGTACTTC. Its protein product is CASRARAPETQYF.

J is TRBJ1-2 and V is TRBV7-9; the D is unclear. CDR1 SEHNR and CDR2 FQNEAQ come from the germline V gene (reference sequence). This CDR3 comprises 13 residues. The V end was cut by 5 bases, the J end by 6 bases, with 13 bases between. The chain's CDR3 is CASSQARVNGYTF. The CDR3, as DNA: TGTGCCAGCAGCCAGGCGAGGGTAAATGGCTACACCTTC.

CDR3 sequence: CASSQDDSPYGYTF. The CDR3 coding sequence is TGCGCCAGCAGCCAAGACGACAGCCCCTATGGCTACACCTTC. The chain joins TRBV4-1 to TRBJ1-2, with D perhaps matching TRBD1 (5 bases). This CDR3 region has 14 residues. CDR1 is MGHRA, CDR2 YSYEKL, per germline. V was shortened by 0 bases and J by 4 bases, with 9 bases between the two germline ends.

The J gene is TRBJ1-2, the V gene TRBV11-2, with a tentative D call TRBD1 (5 bases). Germline CDR1 is SGHAT and CDR2 is FQNNGV. CDR3 size: 12 residues. Deletions cut 2 bases from V and 8 bases from J, with 9 bases between. The CDR3 loop reads CASSLSGRGYTF. The CDR3 DNA reads as TGTGCCAGCAGCTTATCAGGGCGCGGCTACACCTTC.

This clone was counted only a few times. The chain uses TRBV5-4 and TRBJ2-4; TRBD2 is a possible D gene (6 bases). V was pared by 1 base and J by 4 bases, with 9 bases between. The CDR3 sequence is 14 residues long. Germline values: CDR1 SGHNT, CDR2 YYREEE (reference sequence). This CDR3 is CASSLYGGKNIQYF. The CDR3 nucleotides are TGTGCCAGCAGCTTGTATGGGGGGAAAAACATTCAGTACTTC.

In its sample, this clone was seen a few times. One end of the junction fails to match germline, which may point to a read error. The J gene is TRBJ1-1, the V gene TRBV20-1, with D perhaps matching TRBD1 (6 bases). Germline CDR1 reads DFQATT; CDR2 reads SNEGSKA (reference sequence). The CDR3 sequence is 11 residues long. CDR3 nucleotides: TGCAGTGCCAGAGGGGGGGACGTCGGTTTCTTT. Protein: CSARGGDVGFF.

This clone was recorded a few times. V gene TRBV9 combines with J gene TRBJ2-2; D may be TRBD2 (5 bases). This CDR3 region has 16 residues. V was shortened by 0 bases and J by 4 bases, with 13 bases between the two germline ends. The germline CDR1 and CDR2 sequences are SGDLS and YYNGEE. The CDR3 sequence is CASSVESAAGTGELFF. The DNA for the CDR3 is TGTGCCAGCAGCGTAGAATCAGCTGCGGGCACCGGGGAGCTGTTTTTT.

This clone has more than one count but fewer than ten. V usage is TRBV7-2 and J usage is TRBJ2-5; no firm D call. The CDR3 length is 13 residues. Per germline, CDR1 SGHTA and CDR2 FQGNSA. Trimming left V 6 bases short and J 1 base short, with 9 bases between. The CDR3 DNA is TGTGCCAGCAGTAAGAACATCCAAGAGACCCAGTACTTC. This sequence encodes CASSKNIQETQYF.

The rearrangement links TRBV4-3 to TRBJ1-5; D gene uncertain. Looked up from germline, CDR1 is LGHNA and CDR2 is YSLEER. V lost 2 bases and J lost 3, with 11 bases in between. This CDR3 has 15 amino acids. The CDR3 is CASSQRAGINQPQHF. The CDR3 DNA reads as TGCGCCAGCAGCCAACGGGCGGGGATCAATCAGCCCCAGCATTTT.

This clone was detected only a few times. The V and J genes are TRBV19 and TRBJ1-6, with 7 positions matching TRBD1. Germline CDR1 and CDR2: LNHDA and SQIVND (reference sequence). Trimming cost V 8 bases and J 10 bases; bases outside gene matches: 8. The CDR3 sequence is 13 residues long. This CDR3 reads CASSAQGGSPLHF. Written as DNA, the CDR3 is TGTGCCAGTTCTGCCCAGGGGGGCTCACCCCTCCACTTT. Full variable domain (outside the CDR3, taken from reference TRBV19 and TRBJ1-6): DGGITQSPKYLFRKEGQNVTLSCEQNLNHDAMYWYRQDPGQGLRLIYYSQIVNDFQKGDIAEGYSVSREKKESFPLTVTSAQKNPTAFYLCASSAQGGSPLHFGNGTRLTVT.

The chain couples TRBV6-5 to TRBJ1-2, with D perhaps TRBD1 (6 bases). The V end lost 6 bases, the J end lost 6 bases, and 14 bases lay between the germline ends. The V gene's germline CDR1 is MNHEY and CDR2 SVGAGI. CDR3 length: 13 residues. DNA for the CDR3: TGTGCCAGCAGGAGACAGGAACGCGATGGCTACACCTTC. Its protein is CASRRQERDGYTF.

This clone was observed a handful of times. The rearrangement links TRBV28 to TRBJ1-1, with unresolved D. Germline V CDR1 and CDR2: MDHEN, SYDVKM. The CDR3 sequence is 13 residues long. The V gene lost 5 bases and the J gene lost 1 base, with 8 bases spanning the gap. Here the CDR3 reads CASSPVTNTEAFF. CDR3 in DNA: TGTGCCAGCAGTCCGGTAACGAACACTGAAGCTTTCTTT.

This clone was seen once. The chain uses TRBV28 and TRBJ2-5; D gene ambiguous. Trimming pared 6 bases from V and 2 bases from J, leaving 10 bases between. The CDR3 runs to 13 residues. Germline V lookup: CDR1 MDHEN, CDR2 SYDVKM. The CDR3, as DNA: TGTGCCAGCAGCACGACACCTCAAGAGACCCAGTACTTC. It yields the protein CASSTTPQETQYF.

As for this clone: The sample has other DNA sequences that encode this CDR3 too. J is TRBJ2-1 and V is TRBV7-9; TRBD2 matches at 9 bases. This CDR3 has 15 residues. The germline gives CDR1 SEHNR, CDR2 FQNEAQ (reference sequence). J gave up 4 bases and V 2 bases, and 3 bases lay outside the gene matches. CDR3 protein: CASSLSLAGYNEQFF. In nucleotides, the CDR3 is TGTGCCAGCAGCTTATCGCTAGCGGGATACAATGAGCAGTTCTTC.

The chain employs TRBV25-1 and TRBJ2-1; TRBD2 is a possible D gene (5 bases). Germline CDR1 and CDR2: MGHDK and SYGVNS. This CDR3 is 16 amino acids long. V shed 5 bases and J shed 9 bases, with 23 bases lying between them. Here the CDR3 reads CASSPDPRGQNSEQFF. The DNA of the CDR3 is TGTGCCAGCAGTCCGGACCCACGAGGGCAAAACAGTGAGCAGTTCTTC.

The J gene is TRBJ2-1, the V gene TRBV28; no clear D gene. V gave up 6 bases and J gave up 7 bases, with 4 bases separating them. Germline CDR1 and CDR2: MDHEN and SYDVKM. This CDR3 has 10 amino acids. The CDR3 loop reads CASSVNEQFF. In DNA, the CDR3 is TGTGCCAGCAGCGTTAATGAGCAGTTCTTC.

This clone was counted only a few times. A read error may account for a junction end that differs from germline. This chain links TRBV25-1 with TRBJ1-4; TRBD1 matches at 7 bases. Germline V gives CDR1 MGHDK, CDR2 SYGVNS. The CDR3 runs to 16 residues. CDR3 sequence (DNA): TGTGCCAGCAGAGACAGGGCTCTCAGGAATAATGAAAGACTGTTTTTT. This sequence encodes CASRDRALRNNERLFF. Drawing the rest from reference TRBV25-1 and TRBJ1-4, the complete variable domain is EADIYQTPRYLVIGTGKKITLECSQTMGHDKMYWYQQDPGMELHLIHYSYGVNSTEKGDLSSESTVSRIRTEHFPLTLESARPSHTSQYLCASRDRALRNNERLFFGSGTQLSVL.

This clone turned up a few times. V usage is TRBV7-2 and J usage is TRBJ2-3, with TRBD2 matching over 10 bases. There are 15 residues in the CDR3. The germline V gene has CDR1 SGHTA and CDR2 FQGNSA. Trimming cost V 1 base and J 8 bases; bases outside gene matches: 6. CDR3 residues: CASSLVASGSGTQYF. Here the CDR3 DNA reads TGTGCCAGCAGCTTAGTGGCTAGCGGGAGTGGTACGCAGTATTTT.

This clone was observed a handful of times. The chain recombines TRBV4-3 with TRBJ2-7, with TRBD2 identical over 10 bases. Germline V gene sequence: CDR1 LGHNA, CDR2 YSLEER. The CDR3 sequence is 19 residues long. V gave up 6 bases and J gave up 3 bases; unmatched junction bases: 20. The CDR3: CASSLGDSSGGAFLYEQYF. The CDR3 nucleotides are TGCGCCAGCAGTCTCGGAGATTCCAGCGGGGGGGCCTTTCTCTACGAGCAGTACTTC.